Each of the 32 T cell receptor beta chains below was sequenced from the same sample in a study of blood T cell repertoires in COVID-19. Clones were read by immunoSEQ multiplex PCR, and TCRdb kept only the in-frame ones, dropping some. This table has some 120,000 clones, about 80% appearing once. Sequencing was carried out using peripheral blood. All receptors derive from a woman aged 55 to 70 with acute or convalescent COVID-19.

This chain links TRBV6-5 with TRBJ1-2; the D is unclear. The CDR3 sequence is 13 residues long. CDR1 MNHEY and CDR2 SVGAGI come from the germline V gene. The ends were cut back, 4 bases at V and 4 bases at J, with 10 bases in the middle. The CDR3 DNA reads TGTGCCAGCAGTTTAAATCCTACCTATGGCTACACCTTC. Its protein is CASSLNPTYGYTF.

The rearrangement joins TRBV6-5 to TRBJ1-6, with D unresolved. Germline V gene sequence: CDR1 MNHEY, CDR2 SVGAGI. V was pared by 2 bases and J by 7 bases, with 6 bases between. This CDR3 has 13 amino acids. DNA for the CDR3: TGTGCCAGCAGTTACGATGGCAATTCACCCCTCCACTTT. Translation gives CASSYDGNSPLHF.

This rearrangement joins TRBV2 to TRBJ1-1; TRBD1 is a possible D gene (5 bases). The V gene lost 6 bases and the J gene lost 6 bases, with 17 bases spanning the gap. From germline, CDR1 is SNHLY and CDR2 FYNNEI. The CDR3 is 14 residues long. The CDR3 DNA reads as TGTGCCAGCAGGGGGCAGAGTTTCGTATCTGAAGCTTTCTTT. Translated: CASRGQSFVSEAFF.

The rearrangement links TRBV19 to TRBJ1-5; a possible D gene is TRBD1 (5 bases). The CDR3 contains 15 residues. V shed 6 bases and J shed 1 base, with 13 bases lying between them. Germline values: CDR1 LNHDA, CDR2 SQIVND (reference sequence). The CDR3 loop reads CASRTRGESNQPQHF. The CDR3 DNA reads TGTGCCAGTAGGACAAGGGGTGAGAGCAATCAGCCCCAGCATTTT. Looking up the rest from reference TRBV19 and TRBJ1-5 gives the full variable domain: DGGITQSPKYLFRKEGQNVTLSCEQNLNHDAMYWYRQDPGQGLRLIYYSQIVNDFQKGDIAEGYSVSREKKESFPLTVTSAQKNPTAFYLCASRTRGESNQPQHFGDGTRLSIL.

V usage is TRBV5-1 and J usage is TRBJ2-7, with D perhaps matching TRBD1 (5 bases). The length of the CDR3 is 16 residues. Looked up from germline, CDR1 is SGHRS and CDR2 is YFSETQ. V dropped 1 base and J dropped 6 bases, with 20 bases sitting between them. The CDR3 here is CASSLIPSKGAGEQYF. For the CDR3, the DNA is TGCGCCAGCAGCTTGATCCCCTCCAAAGGGGCTGGCGAGCAGTACTTC.

The rearrangement joins TRBV7-9 to TRBJ1-1; unclear D gene. The CDR3 contains 15 residues. V was shortened by 7 bases and J by 5 bases, with 20 bases between the two germline ends. Germline loops: CDR1 SEHNR, CDR2 FQNEAQ (reference sequence). The CDR3 bases are TGTGCCAGCACCCATCCATCCGTGGCAACGACTGAAGCTTTCTTT. Protein product: CASTHPSVATTEAFF. Together with reference TRBV7-9 and TRBJ1-1, the CDR3 gives the full variable domain: DTGVSQNPRHKITKRGQNVTFRCDPISEHNRLYWYRQTLGQGPEFLTYFQNEAQLEKSRLLSDRFSAERPKGSFSTLEIQRTEQGDSAMYLCASTHPSVATTEAFFGQGTRLTVV.

This clone has a handful of counts. The V gene is TRBV9, the J gene TRBJ1-1; TRBD1 matches at 11 bases. Germline CDR1 and CDR2: SGDLS and YYNGEE. This CDR3 contains 15 residues. J was trimmed by 5 bases and V by 8 bases; bases with no gene match: 11. As DNA, the CDR3 is TGTGCCAGACGGACAGGGGGCTTCCTAAGGACTGAAGCTTTCTTT. It is translated as CARRTGGFLRTEAFF.

The rearrangement joins TRBV3-1 (or the pseudogene TRBV3-2) to TRBJ2-1; maybe TRBD2 (5 bases). Deletions cut 2 bases from V and 8 bases from J, with 10 bases between. The CDR3 is made up of 13 amino acids. Germline CDR1 and CDR2: LGHDT and YNNKEL (reference sequence). The chain's CDR3 is CASSQPPGDEQFF. CDR3 nucleotide sequence: TGTGCCAGCAGCCAACCCCCCGGGGATGAGCAGTTCTTC.

This chain joins TRBV7-9 and TRBJ2-5; 10 nucleotides line up with TRBD2. CDR1 is SEHNR and CDR2 is FQNEAQ in the germline V gene (reference sequence). V was pared by 4 bases and J by 2 bases, with 4 bases of the junction left unmatched. The CDR3 is 15 amino acids. CDR3: CASSSSGGGQETQYF. The CDR3 bases are TGTGCCAGCAGCTCCAGCGGGGGGGGGCAAGAGACCCAGTACTTC. Looking up the rest from reference TRBV7-9 and TRBJ2-5 gives the full variable domain: DTGVSQNPRHKITKRGQNVTFRCDPISEHNRLYWYRQTLGQGPEFLTYFQNEAQLEKSRLLSDRFSAERPKGSFSTLEIQRTEQGDSAMYLCASSSSGGGQETQYFGPGTRLLVL.

The chain is built from TRBV3-1 (or the pseudogene TRBV3-2) and TRBJ1-1; 7 bases align to TRBD1. Germline V gene lookup returns CDR1 LGHDT and CDR2 YNNKEL (reference sequence). The CDR3 sequence is 13 residues long. V lost 0 bases, J lost 10 bases, and 5 bases stayed unmatched. Here the CDR3 DNA reads TGTGCCAGCAGCCAAGACCAGACAGGGCTAGCTTTCTTT. Its protein is CASSQDQTGLAFF.

The J gene is TRBJ1-6, the V gene TRBV6-1; D gene uncertain. V lost 3 bases and J lost 2, with 5 bases in between. The CDR3 extends over 14 amino acids. CDR1 and CDR2 (germline): MNHNS, SASEGT. The CDR3 here is CASSDTTYNSPLHF. In nucleotides, the CDR3 is TGTGCCAGCAGTGATACTACCTATAATTCACCCCTCCACTTT.

The V call is TRBV19, the J call TRBJ1-2; D not resolved. Germline CDR1 LNHDA, CDR2 SQIVND (reference sequence). The V end lost 6 bases, the J end lost 2 bases, and 10 bases lay between the germline ends. The CDR3 runs to 13 residues. The CDR3 reads CASRGPGNYGYTF. In DNA, the CDR3 is TGTGCCAGTAGAGGCCCGGGGAACTATGGCTACACCTTC.

The V and J genes are TRBV24-1 and TRBJ2-3, with D uncertain. The V end lost 7 bases, the J end lost 4 bases, and 8 bases lay between the germline ends. CDR1 and CDR2 (germline): KGHDR, SFDVKD. The CDR3 is 12 residues long. The CDR3 spells CATRGSPDTQYF. In DNA, the CDR3 is TGTGCCACCAGGGGCTCCCCAGATACGCAGTATTTT.

The rearrangement links TRBV5-6 to TRBJ1-4, with 7 nucleotides matching TRBD1. The junction had 10 bases not matched to a gene; V was cut back by 3 bases and J by 5 bases. Germline V gene lookup returns CDR1 SGHDT and CDR2 YYEEEE. The length of the CDR3 is 16 residues. CDR3 sequence: CASSWRRTGPNEKLFF. In DNA, the CDR3 is TGTGCCAGCAGCTGGCGGCGGACAGGTCCCAATGAAAAACTGTTTTTT.

The rearrangement joins TRBV24-1 to TRBJ2-2; 8 positions match TRBD2. The CDR3 has 16 amino acids. The germline V gene has CDR1 KGHDR and CDR2 SFDVKD. J lost 3 bases, V lost 3 bases, and 5 bases had no gene match. The CDR3 sequence: CATSDAGGFYTGELFF. The CDR3, as DNA: TGTGCCACCAGTGATGCGGGGGGTTTCTACACCGGGGAGCTGTTTTTT.

The rearrangement links TRBV2 to TRBJ1-2; D remains ambiguous. Looked up from germline, CDR1 is SNHLY and CDR2 is FYNNEI. The CDR3 consists of 13 residues. V was shortened by 7 bases and J by 7 bases, with 16 bases between the two germline ends. The CDR3, as DNA: TGTGCCAGCACTCAAGCCGGGATCCTTGGCTACACCTTC. Protein sequence: CASTQAGILGYTF.

The J gene is TRBJ2-1, the V gene TRBV3-1 (or the pseudogene TRBV3-2), with no clear D. Trimming left V 1 base short and J 10 bases short, with 8 bases between. Germline V gene data show CDR1 as LGHDT and CDR2 as YNNKEL (reference sequence). The CDR3 runs 12 residues. The CDR3 region has the DNA TGTGCCAGCAGCCAAGTTAGAAGCGAGCAGTTCTTC. Protein: CASSQVRSEQFF.

The V and J genes are TRBV4-1 and TRBJ2-1, with a tentative D call TRBD1 (5 bases). V dropped 1 base and J dropped 4 bases, with 14 bases sitting between them. The CDR3 is made up of 16 amino acids. Germline lookup yields CDR1 MGHRA and CDR2 YSYEKL. The CDR3 spells CASSQAQGARYNEQFF. The CDR3, as DNA: TGCGCCAGCAGCCAAGCCCAAGGGGCCCGGTACAATGAGCAGTTCTTC.

The J gene is TRBJ2-5, the V gene TRBV19; weak D call: TRBD2 (5 bases). Germline lookup yields CDR1 LNHDA and CDR2 SQIVND (reference sequence). Trimming removed 6 bases from V and 2 bases from J, with 13 bases in between. The CDR3 runs to 14 residues. The CDR3 here is CASSPRGNQETQYF. As DNA, the CDR3 is TGTGCCAGTAGCCCCCGGGGTAATCAAGAGACCCAGTACTTC.

This chain uses TRBV5-4 with TRBJ1-2, with a tentative D call TRBD1 (5 bases). Germline V gene data show CDR1 as SGHNT and CDR2 as YYREEE (reference sequence). The CDR3 is 13 residues long. V was cut by 2 bases and J by 4 bases, with 9 bases left in between. CDR3 coding DNA: TGTGCCAGCAGCTTAACAGGATCCTATGGCTACACCTTC. This sequence encodes CASSLTGSYGYTF.

The V gene is TRBV21-1, the J gene TRBJ2-7; the table assigns TRBD2, which was not confirmed against the DNA. TRBV21-1 corresponds to a pseudogene. This CDR3 is 14 amino acids long. The CDR3 is CASPKGVRGKEQYV. In DNA form, the CDR3 reads TGTGCCAGCCCCAAAGGGGTGAGAGGAAAAGAGCAGTACGTC.

This chain links TRBV6-6 with TRBJ2-1; 7 bases are shared with TRBD2. The germline V gene has CDR1 MNHNY and CDR2 SVGAGI (reference sequence). This CDR3 spans 15 amino acids. The V gene end was trimmed by 5 bases and the J gene end by 2 bases; junction bases not matched to a gene: 6. The CDR3 DNA reads as TGTGCCAGCAGTGGTCGCGGGGGACCCTACAATGAGCAGTTCTTC. This gives the protein CASSGRGGPYNEQFF.

This chain connects TRBV7-8 to TRBJ1-6; D might be TRBD1 (5 bases). Germline CDR1 is SGHVS and CDR2 is FQNEAQ. The CDR3 sequence is 14 residues long. Trimming cost V 5 bases and J 7 bases, with 12 bases left between them. The CDR3 sequence is CASSMGLRNSPLHF. CDR3 coding DNA: TGTGCCAGCAGCATGGGACTGCGAAATTCACCCCTCCACTTT.

The chain links TRBV11-2 to TRBJ2-5; tentatively, D is TRBD2 (5 bases). CDR1 and CDR2 from the germline V gene are SGHAT and FQNNGV. CDR3 length: 19 amino acids. Trimming left V 5 bases short and J 3 bases short, with 28 bases between. CDR3 loop: CASSPAPERARATKETQYF. CDR3 in DNA: TGTGCCAGCAGCCCTGCTCCGGAAAGGGCCCGGGCGACTAAAGAGACCCAGTACTTC.

This clone occurred once. The rearrangement uses TRBV7-2 and TRBJ2-2; tentatively, D is TRBD1 (6 bases). V dropped 4 bases and J dropped 0 bases, with 9 bases sitting between them. This CDR3 is built from 15 residues. In germline, CDR1 is SGHTA, CDR2 FQGNSA. In nucleotides, the CDR3 is TGTGCCAGCAGCTCGGGACAAACGAACACCGGGGAGCTGTTTTTT. It is translated as CASSSGQTNTGELFF.

In DNA form, the CDR3 reads TGTGCCAGCAGCCATGTACTGACAGAACTAAGAAATCAGCCCCAGCATTTT. Translation gives CASSHVLTELRNQPQHF. The rearrangement uses TRBV3-1 (or the pseudogene TRBV3-2) and TRBJ1-5; weak D call: TRBD1 (5 bases). V lost 3 bases to trimming and J lost 4 bases, with 19 bases between them. Germline V lookup: CDR1 LGHDT, CDR2 YNNKEL (reference sequence). The CDR3 sequence is 17 residues long.

The V and J genes are TRBV2 and TRBJ2-5; 10 nucleotides align to TRBD1. Trimming cost V 7 bases and J 4 bases; bases outside gene matches: 9. This CDR3 is 15 amino acids long. Germline CDR1 reads SNHLY; CDR2 reads FYNNEI. Here the CDR3 DNA reads TGTGCCAGCAAGACAGGGGGCGGCCTGGCAGAGACCCAGTACTTC. It yields the protein CASKTGGGLAETQYF.

This clone has a single count. The chain couples TRBV20-1 to TRBJ1-6, with a tentative D call TRBD1 (5 bases). Germline values: CDR1 DFQATT, CDR2 SNEGSKA (reference sequence). Trimming cost V 5 bases and J 0 bases, with 11 bases left between them. This CDR3 contains 15 residues. The CDR3 loop reads CSARGGGSYNSPLHF. The CDR3 DNA reads as TGCAGTGCTCGTGGGGGGGGCTCCTATAATTCACCCCTCCACTTT.

A word on this clone: The same CDR3 also results from other DNA sequences found in this sample. V and J are TRBV6-6 and TRBJ2-3; the D is unclear. V shed 5 bases and J shed 2 bases, with 5 bases lying between them. The CDR3 runs 12 residues. Germline lookup yields CDR1 MNHNY and CDR2 SVGAGI (reference sequence). The CDR3 here is CASSPSTDTQYF. The CDR3 region has the DNA TGTGCCAGCAGTCCCTCCACAGATACGCAGTATTTT.

The V gene is TRBV4-2, the J gene TRBJ1-2; D may be TRBD1 (6 bases). V was trimmed by 1 base and J by 6 bases, leaving 9 bases between them. CDR3 length equals 13 residues. The germline V gene encodes CDR1 LGHNA and CDR2 YNFKEQ. The CDR3: CASSQGYRDGYTF. CDR3 in DNA: TGTGCCAGCAGCCAAGGATACAGGGATGGCTACACCTTC.

This clone has more than one count but fewer than ten. The chain recombines TRBV13 with TRBJ1-5; D is unresolved. The V end was cut by 2 bases, the J end by 6 bases, with 8 bases between. Germline V gene data show CDR1 as PRHDT and CDR2 as FYEKMQ (reference sequence). The length of the CDR3 is 13 residues. The CDR3: CASSLSGFQPQHF. The CDR3 DNA follows: TGTGCCAGCAGCTTAAGTGGCTTTCAGCCCCAGCATTTT. Using reference TRBV13 and TRBJ1-5 for the parts outside the CDR3, the full variable domain is AAGVIQSPRHLIKEKRETATLKCYPIPRHDTVYWYQQGPGQDPQFLISFYEKMQSDKGSIPDRFSAQQFSDYHSELNMSSLELGDSALYFCASSLSGFQPQHFGDGTRLSIL.

This chain links TRBV6-1 with TRBJ1-3, with D unresolved. The germline gives CDR1 MNHNS, CDR2 SASEGT. Trimming pared 0 bases from V and 0 bases from J, leaving 12 bases between. The CDR3 has 17 amino acids. As DNA, the CDR3 is TGTGCCAGCAGTGAAGCCCCTCCGGGGAGCTCTGGAAACACCATATATTTT. Translating gives CASSEAPPGSSGNTIYF.